These 7 T cell receptor beta chains came from one sample sequenced in a study of response to subunit inactivated influenza vaccine. TCRdb passed the RT-PCR reads through MiXCR, listing each CDR3 protein once. In the table there are about 500,000 distinct CDR3 sequences, under 8.5% of which are singletons. The sample here was PBMCs from blood, taken less than 30 months after vaccination. These receptors came from a man aged 50-75 years who received an inactivated influenza vaccine.

This clonotype was recorded many times. The chain joins TRBV11-2 to TRBJ2-1; D gene uncertain. Between the trimmed V and J ends, which lost 3 bases and 0 bases, there was a span of 9 bases. The CDR3 is made up of 15 amino acids. Germline V lookup: CDR1 SGHAT, CDR2 FQNNGV. CDR3 sequence (DNA): TGTGCCAGCAGCTTTTTTACGAGCTCCTACAATGAGCAGTTCTTC. As protein: CASSFFTSSYNEQFF.

This clonotype was seen a handful of times. The rearrangement links TRBV6-2 or TRBV6-3 to TRBJ2-3; no reliable D call. The CDR3 is made up of 12 amino acids. The germline V and J ends were trimmed by 11 bases and 0 bases, with 9 bases remaining between them. Germline V gene data show CDR1 as MNHEY and CDR2 as SVGEGT. CDR3 amino acids: CAHARSTDTQYF. The CDR3 bases are TGTGCCCACGCTAGGAGCACAGATACGCAGTATTTT.

V is TRBV19 and J is TRBJ2-2; maybe TRBD1 (6 bases). Looked up from germline, CDR1 is LNHDA and CDR2 is SQIVND (reference sequence). This CDR3 is 15 amino acids long. Trimming removed 7 bases from V and 1 base from J, with 13 bases in between. The CDR3 sequence: CASKRTAENTGELFF. CDR3 nucleotides: TGTGCCAGTAAAAGGACAGCGGAGAACACCGGGGAGCTGTTTTTT.

This clonotype was counted ten times or more. The J gene is TRBJ2-3, the V gene TRBV7-2, with D tentatively TRBD2 (5 bases). The CDR3 extends over 14 amino acids. V was trimmed by 5 bases and J by 6 bases, leaving 15 bases between them. Germline loops: CDR1 SGHTA, CDR2 FQGNSA. For the CDR3, the DNA is TGTGCCAGCAGCCCATCTAGCCCCCCGGATACGCAGTATTTT. Its protein is CASSPSSPPDTQYF.

This clonotype was counted a single time. This rearrangement joins TRBV28 to TRBJ2-4, with 8 bases matching TRBD2. CDR1 is MDHEN and CDR2 is SYDVKM in the germline V gene. This CDR3 spans 19 amino acids. The trim removed 3 bases at V and 0 bases at J, leaving 13 bases unmatched. The CDR3 coding sequence is TGTGCCAGCAGTTTGAGCGGGAGCGTGGGGATACTAGCCAAAAACATTCAGTACTTC. This sequence encodes CASSLSGSVGILAKNIQYF.

This clonotype was recorded a few times. The chain employs TRBV12-3 or TRBV12-4 and TRBJ1-4; TRBD1 might be the D (6 bases). The V and J ends lost 6 bases and 10 bases respectively, with 21 bases between them. The CDR3 is 15 amino acids. In DNA, the CDR3 is TGTGCCAGCAGCCCTCAGGGGAGGTTAAGCGGAAAACTGTTTTTT. Translation: CASSPQGRLSGKLFF.

This clonotype occurred a few times. The chain employs TRBV29-1 and TRBJ2-5; 10 bases are a match to TRBD1. The CDR3 extends over 15 amino acids. CDR1 is SQVTM, CDR2 ANQGSEA, per germline. With 6 bases clipped from V and 2 bases from J, the junction kept 9 bases outside the gene matches. In DNA, the CDR3 is TGCAGCGTCCTTACTCAGGGACAGGGGCAAGAGACCCAGTACTTC. Protein sequence: CSVLTQGQGQETQYF. Full variable domain (rest looked up from reference TRBV29-1 and TRBJ2-5): SAVISQKPSRDICQRGTSLTIQCQVDSQVTMMFWYRQQPGQSLTLIATANQGSEATYESGFVIDKFPISRPNLTFSTLTVSNMSPEDSSIYLCSVLTQGQGQETQYFGPGTRLLVL.